This TCR beta chain emerged from a study of blood T cells in healthy people across ages. No fewer than 7 million PBMCs went into each sample. The study's findings and limits: CMV status of donors was unknown, possibly confounding expanded clonotype changes. Strong correlation was found linking TCR beta diversity to naive T cell percentage. Leaving the PBMCs unsorted stopped any conclusive comparison of naive versus antigen-experienced cells.

PCR was performed a second time for about 7 to 12 cycles using a sample-barcoded 5' primer and a J-beta primer mix. One entry per CDR3 protein, called by TCRdb with MiXCR from the 5' RACE reads. In the table there are about 1.4 million distinct CDR3 sequences, roughly 64% of which are singletons. This clonotype has only a few counts. Its specificity is not known. The receptor was derived from a man aged 18 to 30 in good health. Sequenced input: blood.

The CDR3 DNA sequence: TGTGCCAGCAGCCCAAGCCACCTTTACGAGCAGTACTTC. Amino acids: CASSPSHLYEQYF. The rearrangement links TRBV7-9 to TRBJ2-7; D not resolved. The ends were cut back, 5 bases at V and 4 bases at J, with 12 bases in the middle. Germline V gene lookup returns CDR1 SEHNR and CDR2 FQNEAQ (reference sequence). The CDR3 contains 13 residues.